What follows are 17 T cell receptor beta chains derived from one specimen sequenced in a study of blood T cell repertoires in COVID-19. TCRdb's table, derived via immunoSEQ multiplex PCR, lists solely in-frame clones and lacks some. The repertoire includes about 44,000 clones, 87% of them detected once, and around 20% sits in the top ten. The sample consisted of peripheral blood. These receptors came from a woman of 80 years or more in a cohort sampled during active or convalescent COVID-19.

This chain connects TRBV19 to TRBJ1-2; D gene uncertain. Germline CDR1 LNHDA, CDR2 SQIVND (reference sequence). The CDR3 covers 19 residues. V dropped 3 bases and J dropped 0 bases, with 23 bases sitting between them. This chain's CDR3 is CASSIHLMGTASTNYGYTF. CDR3 nucleotide sequence: TGTGCCAGTAGTATTCATCTTATGGGCACGGCTTCAACTAACTATGGCTACACCTTC.

The chain joins TRBV7-9 to TRBJ2-3; TRBD2 matches at 7 bases. The CDR3 has 12 residues. Germline V gene sequence: CDR1 SEHNR, CDR2 FQNEAQ (reference sequence). V lost 8 bases and J lost 3; bases outside the gene matches: 2. CDR3 in amino acids: CASSGGTDTQYF. The CDR3 coding sequence is TGTGCCAGCTCGGGGGGAACAGATACGCAGTATTTT.

This chain links TRBV19 with TRBJ2-5; TRBD2 matches 14 bases. CDR1 is LNHDA and CDR2 is SQIVND in the germline V gene (reference sequence). Losses at the gene ends were 4 bases for V and 0 bases for J; bases not matched to a gene: 4. The CDR3 totals 17 residues. The CDR3: CASSTRTSGRYQETQYF. CDR3 DNA sequence: TGTGCCAGTAGTACACGGACTAGCGGGAGGTACCAAGAGACCCAGTACTTC.

The chain joins TRBV7-9 to TRBJ2-7; 11 nucleotides line up with TRBD2. The CDR3 runs to 15 residues. Looked up from germline, CDR1 is SEHNR and CDR2 is FQNEAQ (reference sequence). The ends lost 5 bases at V and 0 bases at J; junction bases unmatched: 3. The CDR3 region is CASSTSGRHSYEQYF. The DNA of the CDR3 is TGTGCCAGCAGCACTAGCGGGAGACACTCCTACGAGCAGTACTTC.

The J gene is TRBJ2-3, the V gene TRBV28; perhaps TRBD1 as D (5 bases). The CDR3 is 12 amino acids. V was pared by 5 bases and J by 14 bases, with 17 bases between. Germline loops: CDR1 MDHEN, CDR2 SYDVKM. In DNA form, the CDR3 reads TGTGCCAGCAGTATAGGGGATAGAGTCCGGTATTTT. Translating gives CASSIGDRVRYF.

V and J are TRBV5-1 and TRBJ2-1, with D perhaps TRBD1 (5 bases). Deletions cut 0 bases from V and 8 bases from J, with 21 bases between. CDR3 length: 17 residues. The germline CDR1 and CDR2 sequences are SGHRS and YFSETQ. This chain's CDR3 is CASSLVTGQGALDEQFF. In nucleotides, the CDR3 is TGCGCCAGCAGCTTGGTAACCGGGCAGGGCGCGCTCGATGAGCAGTTCTTC.

The chain is built from TRBV10-3 and TRBJ2-3, with 11 bases matching TRBD2. The V and J ends lost 2 bases and 1 base, in that order; junction bases with no gene match: 8. Germline V gene sequence: CDR1 ENHRY, CDR2 SYGVKD. This CDR3 is 18 amino acids long. CDR3 in amino acids: CAISETSGGPRGTDTQYF. The DNA of the CDR3 is TGTGCCATCAGTGAGACTAGCGGGGGCCCGCGAGGCACAGATACGCAGTATTTT.

This chain joins TRBV29-1 and TRBJ2-7, with D unclear. CDR1 and CDR2 from the germline V gene are SQVTM and ANQGSEA. This CDR3 has 14 residues. Trimming took 7 bases from V and 5 from J, leaving 21 bases between them. The DNA of the CDR3 is TGCAGCGGAGTGGAGACCCAGAGGCCCCACGAGCAGTACTTC. Its protein is CSGVETQRPHEQYF.

V usage is TRBV19 and J usage is TRBJ1-1; 10 bases align to TRBD1. CDR3 length equals 14 residues. CDR1 is LNHDA and CDR2 is SQIVND in the germline V gene (reference sequence). J lost 4 bases, V lost 5 bases, and 4 bases had no gene match. The CDR3 sequence is CASSGTGAPTEAFF. The CDR3 nucleotides are TGTGCCAGTAGTGGGACAGGGGCCCCCACTGAAGCTTTCTTT.

CDR3 in DNA: TGCGCCAGCAGCGAGGGACAGGGCACAGATACGCAGTATTTT. Amino acid sequence: CASSEGQGTDTQYF. V gene TRBV5-1 combines with J gene TRBJ2-3, with 8 bases that match TRBD1. This CDR3 is 14 amino acids long. V was clipped by 4 bases and J by 1 base; unmatched bases: 2. Germline values: CDR1 SGHRS, CDR2 YFSETQ.

The chain employs TRBV7-9 and TRBJ2-3, with TRBD1 matching over 9 bases. V gave up 5 bases and J gave up 3 bases; unmatched junction bases: 9. Looked up from germline, CDR1 is SEHNR and CDR2 is FQNEAQ (reference sequence). The CDR3 covers 16 residues. CDR3 sequence: CASSPGQGTVTDTQYF. Here the CDR3 DNA reads TGTGCCAGCAGCCCCGGACAGGGGACTGTTACAGATACGCAGTATTTT.

The CDR3 sequence: CSAARGNYGYTF. The DNA of the CDR3 is TGCAGCGCCGCGCGGGGAAACTATGGCTACACCTTC. The chain is built from TRBV29-1 and TRBJ1-2; D is uncertain. V was shortened by 7 bases and J by 2 bases, with 11 bases between the two germline ends. CDR1 and CDR2 from the germline V gene are SQVTM and ANQGSEA. CDR3 length: 12 residues.

The chain's CDR3 is CASSLTEGADTQYF. For the CDR3, the DNA is TGCGCCAGCAGCTTAACAGAAGGGGCGGATACGCAGTATTTT. V gene TRBV5-1 combines with J gene TRBJ2-3, with D perhaps matching TRBD1 (5 bases). Germline assignment: CDR1 SGHRS and CDR2 YFSETQ. This CDR3 is built from 14 residues. The V gene lost 2 bases and the J gene lost 6 bases, with 13 bases spanning the gap.

This chain joins TRBV18 and TRBJ1-1; D unresolved. Germline lookup yields CDR1 KGHSH and CDR2 LQKENI. V was clipped by 9 bases and J by 3 bases, with 14 bases between them. The length of the CDR3 is 13 residues. The CDR3 bases are TGTGCCAGTAGAAACAGTCCCCACACTGAAGCTTTCTTT. It yields the protein CASRNSPHTEAFF.

This clone turned up a few times. The chain combines TRBV6-5 with TRBJ1-2, with 10 bases aligning to TRBD1. Germline assignment: CDR1 MNHEY and CDR2 SVGAGI. There are 15 residues in the CDR3. J was trimmed by 4 bases and V by 5 bases; bases with no gene match: 7. The DNA for the CDR3 is TGTGCCAGCAGTATGACAGGGGGCATTAGCTATGGCTACACCTTC. Protein: CASSMTGGISYGYTF.

This clone was counted a few times. The gene calls are TRBV7-2 and TRBJ2-4; D gene uncertain. The V gene's germline CDR1 is SGHTA and CDR2 FQGNSA. V shed 4 bases and J shed 2 bases, with 12 bases lying between them. This CDR3 is 15 amino acids long. CDR3 nucleotide sequence: TGTGCCAGCAGCTCAGAGGTTTGGCCCAAAAACATTCAGTACTTC. Translated, it gives CASSSEVWPKNIQYF.

V usage is TRBV6-5 and J usage is TRBJ1-2; maybe TRBD1 (6 bases). The CDR3 covers 12 residues. Germline CDR1 is MNHEY and CDR2 is SVGAGI. The V gene lost 6 bases and the J gene lost 8 bases, with 13 bases spanning the gap. CDR3 protein: CASSQTGQGYTF. For the CDR3, the DNA is TGTGCCAGCAGCCAGACAGGACAAGGCTACACCTTC.